The 29 T cell receptor beta chains given below trace back to one sample, sequenced in a study of early T cells in non-severe SARS-CoV-2 infection (dated by TCRdb to about 2021). The receptor library was made with 5' RACE. The reads were generated on a NextSeq 500. TCRdb reran the public reads through fastp at Q25 and MiXCR, keeping productive beta chains. One record per CDR3 amino acid sequence lists the most common genes and DNA. This sample comprises about 97,000 distinct CDR3 sequences, 9.5% to 12% of them detected only once. Jointly, the top ten make up roughly 5% of the sample. The sample here was whole blood, taken at baseline. These receptors originate from an adult who was a healthcare worker with PCR-confirmed SARS-CoV-2 infection or an uninfected control (not recorded which).

The rearrangement uses TRBV29-1 and TRBJ1-1; the D gene is possibly TRBD1 (5 bases). Trimming took 4 bases from V and 3 from J, leaving 12 bases between them. This CDR3 spans 13 amino acids. Germline V lookup: CDR1 SQVTM, CDR2 ANQGSEA. CDR3: CSVGGPGDTEAFF. CDR3 nucleotide sequence: TGCAGCGTTGGGGGCCCGGGGGACACTGAAGCTTTCTTT.

In this sample, this clonotype turned up many times. This chain uses TRBV19 with TRBJ1-5; TRBD1 might be the D (5 bases). Trimming removed 4 bases at V and 1 base at J, with 17 bases between. Germline CDR1 reads LNHDA; CDR2 reads SQIVND (reference sequence). This CDR3 comprises 17 residues. CDR3 coding DNA: TGTGCCAGTAGTAAGACCGACAGAGTGTACAGCAATCAGCCCCAGCATTTT. Encoded protein: CASSKTDRVYSNQPQHF.

This clonotype was counted a few times. The chain carries TRBV30 and TRBJ1-2; 7 bases align to TRBD1. V lost 2 bases to trimming and J lost 3 bases; unmatched junction nucleotides: 9. The germline gives CDR1 GTSNPN, CDR2 SVGIG (reference sequence). This CDR3 contains 15 residues. CDR3 sequence: CAWSKRQGGHYGYTF. For the CDR3, the DNA is TGTGCCTGGAGTAAACGACAGGGAGGGCACTATGGCTACACCTTC.

This sequence joins TRBV7-2 and TRBJ1-1; D gene uncertain. This CDR3 is built from 13 residues. V shed 2 bases and J shed 10 bases, with 14 bases lying between them. Per the germline V gene, CDR1 is SGHTA and CDR2 is FQGNSA. The CDR3 here is CASSLTSSHSAFF. The CDR3 nucleotides are TGTGCCAGCAGCTTAACCAGCTCACATTCAGCTTTCTTT.

This clonotype occurred a few times. The chain has TRBV11-2 and TRBJ1-1, with D perhaps matching TRBD1 (5 bases). Trimming shortened V by 5 bases and J by 3 bases, and 19 bases separated the two germline ends. The CDR3 contains 16 residues. From germline, CDR1 is SGHAT and CDR2 FQNNGV. As DNA, the CDR3 is TGTGCCAGCAGCCAAGGGACGGTTGACGGTGACACTGAAGCTTTCTTT. Translated: CASSQGTVDGDTEAFF.

Remarks on this clonotype: A much larger clonotype is one base distant, so this may be a read error. This chain uses TRBV29-1 with TRBJ2-1; 10 nucleotides agree with TRBD2. Trimming at V came to 4 bases and at J to 6 bases, leaving 6 bases not matched to a gene. In germline, CDR1 is SQVTM, CDR2 ANQGSEA. This CDR3 contains 14 residues. The CDR3 region is CSVVMVAGGNEQFF. The CDR3 coding sequence is TGCAGCGTTGTCATGGTAGCGGGAGGCAATGAGCAGTTCTTC.

This chain connects TRBV6-6 to TRBJ2-4; the D is unclear. Looked up from germline, CDR1 is MNHNY and CDR2 is SVGAGI (reference sequence). The CDR3 has 17 amino acids. V shed 4 bases and J shed 1 base, with 17 bases lying between them. The chain's CDR3 is CASSSPPGDGAKNIQYF. The CDR3 nucleotides read TGTGCCAGCAGTTCCCCCCCGGGCGATGGGGCCAAAAACATTCAGTACTTC.

This clonotype was counted a few times. V gene TRBV7-3 combines with J gene TRBJ2-3; tentatively, D is TRBD2 (6 bases). V gave up 1 base and J gave up 6 bases, with 14 bases separating them. Germline V gene sequence: CDR1 SGHTA, CDR2 FQGTGA. The CDR3 sequence is 15 residues long. CDR3 sequence reads: CASSLRRGSLDTQYF. The DNA for the CDR3 is TGTGCCAGCAGCTTAAGGAGGGGCTCCCTGGATACGCAGTATTTT.

The chain recombines TRBV2 with TRBJ1-1, with unresolved D. CDR1 is SNHLY and CDR2 is FYNNEI in the germline V gene. This CDR3 has 13 residues. V was cut by 11 bases and J by 1 base, with 14 bases left in between. CDR3: CAATRDTNTEAFF. The CDR3 DNA sequence: TGTGCCGCGACCCGAGATACGAACACTGAAGCTTTCTTT.

There are many counts of this clonotype. Here the CDR3 reads CASSLTGGRSTDTQYF. Written as DNA, the CDR3 is TGTGCCAGCAGCTTAACCGGGGGGCGAAGCACAGATACGCAGTATTTT. The V call is TRBV7-9, the J call TRBJ2-3; D is possibly TRBD2 (7 bases). V shed 2 bases and J shed 0 bases, with 12 bases lying between them. There are 16 residues in the CDR3. Germline CDR1 and CDR2: SEHNR and FQNEAQ (reference sequence).

This sequence joins TRBV20-1 and TRBJ2-4; TRBD1 agrees at 8 bases. V shed 2 bases and J 2 bases; nucleotides not matched to a gene: 8. The CDR3 extends over 16 amino acids. CDR1 DFQATT and CDR2 SNEGSKA come from the germline V gene (reference sequence). CDR3 protein: CSARTRRGPSKNIQYF. CDR3 bases: TGCAGTGCTAGAACTCGCAGGGGGCCTTCCAAAAACATTCAGTACTTC.

This clonotype has a count of ten or more. This sequence joins TRBV12-3 or TRBV12-4 and TRBJ1-3; no firm D call. Trimming took off 3 bases at V and 3 bases at J, with 9 bases between the two ends. The CDR3 contains 14 residues. Here the CDR3 reads CASSFGSDGNTIYF. The DNA of the CDR3 is TGTGCCAGCAGTTTTGGGAGCGATGGAAACACCATATATTTT.

There are a few counts of this clonotype. The V call is TRBV20-1, the J call TRBJ2-7, with unresolved D. CDR3 length equals 15 residues. V was shortened by 1 base and J by 2 bases, with 15 bases between the two germline ends. Germline lookup yields CDR1 DFQATT and CDR2 SNEGSKA (reference sequence). Here the CDR3 DNA reads TGCAGTGCTAGAGGCATACAGCCATCGACCTACGAGCAGTACTTC. It codes for CSARGIQPSTYEQYF.

The chain recombines TRBV4-3 with TRBJ2-1; D is undetermined. The length of the CDR3 is 15 residues. CDR1 is LGHNA, CDR2 YSLEER, per germline. Trimming shortened V by 0 bases and J by 2 bases, and 8 bases separated the two germline ends. CDR3 bases: TGCGCCAGCAGCCAAGATATACAACCCTACAATGAGCAGTTCTTC. This sequence encodes CASSQDIQPYNEQFF.

This clonotype has just a few counts. This rearrangement joins TRBV6-5 to TRBJ2-1; 7 bases line up with TRBD2. This CDR3 region has 14 residues. Germline V CDR1 and CDR2: MNHEY, SVGAGI. The V and J ends lost 2 bases and 5 bases, in that order; junction bases with no gene match: 3. The CDR3 DNA reads as TGTGCCAGCAGTTACGACGCGGGAGACAATGAGCAGTTCTTC. Amino acids: CASSYDAGDNEQFF.

V usage is TRBV20-1 and J usage is TRBJ2-3; 12 bases align to TRBD2. The CDR3 is 12 residues long. Trimming cost V 8 bases and J 4 bases; bases outside gene matches: 1. The germline CDR1 and CDR2 sequences are DFQATT and SNEGSKA (reference sequence). CDR3: CSLAGGPDTQYF. The CDR3 nucleotides are TGCAGTCTAGCGGGGGGGCCAGATACGCAGTATTTT.

There are many counts of this clonotype. The chain combines TRBV2 with TRBJ2-7; D may be TRBD2 (6 bases). The CDR3 consists of 14 residues. CDR1 SNHLY and CDR2 FYNNEI come from the germline V gene. V dropped 7 bases and J dropped 6 bases, with 19 bases sitting between them. The CDR3 protein is CASIRDQGGSEQYF. The CDR3 DNA reads TGTGCCAGCATCAGGGACCAGGGAGGTTCCGAGCAGTACTTC.

This chain uses TRBV20-1 with TRBJ1-2; TRBD1 matches at 9 bases. Germline-derived CDR1 and CDR2 are DFQATT and SNEGSKA (reference sequence). V gave up 1 base and J gave up 8 bases; unmatched junction bases: 11. There are 15 residues in the CDR3. This CDR3 reads CSARVPRDREEGYTF. CDR3 bases: TGCAGTGCTAGAGTCCCACGGGACAGGGAGGAAGGCTACACCTTC.

The V gene is TRBV7-3, the J gene TRBJ1-2; D remains ambiguous. The CDR3 totals 13 residues. In germline, CDR1 is SGHTA, CDR2 FQGTGA. Trimming shortened V by 5 bases and J by 7 bases, and 14 bases separated the two germline ends. The CDR3 region has the DNA TGTGCCAGCAGCCAGTCGGTGGGCCTTGGCTACACCTTC. Its protein is CASSQSVGLGYTF.

The sample holds many counts of this clonotype. This CDR3 is CASSLGQGAGNTIYF. The CDR3, as DNA: TGCGCCAGCAGCCTGGGACAGGGGGCTGGAAACACCATATATTTT. The chain couples TRBV5-1 to TRBJ1-3; 11 bases are a match to TRBD1. This CDR3 region has 15 residues. CDR1 is SGHRS and CDR2 is YFSETQ in the germline V gene. Germline trimming cut 4 bases from V and 2 bases from J; bases unmatched to any gene: 2.

The rearrangement uses TRBV5-1 and TRBJ1-4; D perhaps matches TRBD1 (6 bases). Trimming took off 2 bases at V and 10 bases at J, with 12 bases between the two ends. The CDR3 is 13 amino acids. The germline V gene encodes CDR1 SGHRS and CDR2 YFSETQ. The CDR3 DNA reads as TGCGCCAGCAGCTTCGGACAGCGCGGAAAACTGTTTTTT. It yields the protein CASSFGQRGKLFF.

The chain links TRBV15 to TRBJ2-7, with a weak D call TRBD2 (7 bases). The CDR3 extends over 14 amino acids. The ends were cut back, 4 bases at V and 6 bases at J, with 16 bases in the middle. The germline V gene encodes CDR1 LNHNV and CDR2 YYDKDF (reference sequence). In nucleotides, the CDR3 is TGTGCCACCAGCATTGGCGGGGGCCAGGGCGAGCAGTACTTC. It codes for CATSIGGGQGEQYF.

This clonotype was counted many times. V and J are TRBV25-1 and TRBJ1-1; TRBD1 agrees at 8 bases. V lost 4 bases to trimming and J lost 10 bases; unmatched junction nucleotides: 8. Germline CDR1 MGHDK, CDR2 SYGVNS. CDR3 length: 13 amino acids. Here the CDR3 DNA reads TGTGCCAGCAGTGGGGAGACAGGGGTGGTAGCTTTCTTT. It yields the protein CASSGETGVVAFF.

This clonotype was seen a handful of times. The chain employs TRBV27 and TRBJ2-1; D possibly uses TRBD1 or TRBD2 (5 bases each). V was shortened by 1 base and J by 5 bases, with 12 bases between the two germline ends. Germline values: CDR1 MNHEY, CDR2 SMNVEV (reference sequence). The CDR3 is 15 amino acids. The chain's CDR3 is CASSLLSGPNNEQFF. The DNA of the CDR3 is TGTGCCAGCAGTTTATTATCGGGACCAAACAATGAGCAGTTCTTC.

The rearrangement uses TRBV27 and TRBJ2-7; 9 nucleotides line up with TRBD1. This CDR3 is 13 amino acids long. The ends lost 6 bases at V and 3 bases at J; junction bases unmatched: 3. The germline V gene has CDR1 MNHEY and CDR2 SMNVEV (reference sequence). CDR3 coding DNA: TGTGCCAGCAGCCGGACAGGGGTCTACGAGCAGTACTTC. Its translation is CASSRTGVYEQYF.

At least ten counts were recorded for this clonotype. The rearrangement uses TRBV20-1 and TRBJ2-3; possible D gene TRBD1, 6 bases. Germline lookup yields CDR1 DFQATT and CDR2 SNEGSKA (reference sequence). The V and J ends lost 6 bases and 2 bases respectively, with 15 bases between them. This CDR3 has 14 residues. CDR3 protein: CSAYGVGATDTQYF. In DNA, the CDR3 is TGCAGTGCCTACGGGGTGGGGGCCACAGATACGCAGTATTTT.

The genes are TRBV11-2 and TRBJ2-2, with 12 bases matching TRBD2. The CDR3 consists of 17 residues. The ends lost 5 bases at V and 4 bases at J; junction bases unmatched: 8. Germline CDR1 is SGHAT and CDR2 is FQNNGV. CDR3: CASSPPTSGSGTGELFF. Written as DNA, the CDR3 is TGTGCCAGCAGCCCGCCGACTAGCGGGAGCGGCACCGGGGAGCTGTTTTTT.

This clonotype was counted ten times or more. The chain joins TRBV24-1 to TRBJ1-1, with a possible D match to TRBD1 (5 bases). The V end lost 5 bases, the J end lost 3 bases, and 12 bases lay between the germline ends. This CDR3 has 14 amino acids. From germline, CDR1 is KGHDR and CDR2 SFDVKD. In DNA form, the CDR3 reads TGTGCCACCAGTGGGCAGGGTTCGGACACTGAAGCTTTCTTT. Amino acid sequence: CATSGQGSDTEAFF.

The sample holds many counts of this clonotype. The chain carries TRBV6-1 and TRBJ1-1; 10 bases fit TRBD1. CDR3 length: 13 amino acids. Germline V CDR1 and CDR2: MNHNS, SASEGT. The V and J ends lost 7 bases and 4 bases, in that order; junction bases with no gene match: 3. CDR3 residues: CASTWDRGTEAFF. CDR3 nucleotide sequence: TGTGCCAGCACCTGGGACAGGGGCACTGAAGCTTTCTTT.